This T cell receptor beta chain appears in the sequencing data of a study of cytomegalovirus exposure and HLA in healthy donors. Whole-study findings and limits: What a later analysis reportedly showed was that an Asian-associated ancestry cluster had fewer N-insertions than the roughly 700-donor mean.

A remark on this clone: Its target is unknown.

The PCR had 60 Vbeta and 13 Jbeta primers. Data came from immunoSEQ multiplex PCR; TCRdb stores just in-frame clones and leaves some out. The sample shows about 140,000 clones, 65% to 80% of them seen only once. V was pared by 0 bases and J by 2 bases, with 15 bases of the junction left unmatched. From germline, CDR1 is ENHRY and CDR2 SYGVKD. The CDR3 is 19 amino acids. The V gene is TRBV10-3, the J gene TRBJ2-5, with TRBD1 matching over 7 bases. The sample comprised PBMCs. This clonotype was obtained from a woman aged 25 to 39 in good health and CMV-seronegative. The CDR3 DNA sequence: TGTGCCATCAGTGAGTCCTCGGCCGAAGGGGGCACAGGGCAAGAGACCCAGTACTTC. Its protein is CAISESSAEGGTGQETQYF.